A single sample gave rise to the 25 T cell receptor beta chains below, sequenced in a study of T cells in Graves' hyperthyroidism and ophthalmopathy. RNA transcripts gave rise to amplified TCR beta CDR3 regions. Initially, a first-round RT-PCR of the TCR CDR3 employed the HTBI primer set. TCRdb reanalysed the multiplex PCR reads using MiXCR and keeps one entry per CDR3 protein. Altogether more than 300,000 distinct CDR3 sequences are present, roughly 15% being singletons, with the ten largest covering 15% to 20%. The material sequenced was blood. Every receptor here comes from a woman aged 25 to 45 with Graves' ophthalmopathy.

This clonotype was observed a handful of times. The V call is TRBV25-1, the J call TRBJ2-1; 7 nucleotides match TRBD1. J lost 8 bases, V lost 4 bases, and 14 bases had no gene match. Germline CDR1 is MGHDK and CDR2 is SYGVNS. This CDR3 region has 16 residues. CDR3 DNA: TGTGCCAGCAGTGGCCGGATAAAGGGGGCTCGGGATGAGCAGTTCTTC. This codes for CASSGRIKGARDEQFF.

This clonotype was seen at least ten times. V is TRBV12-3 or TRBV12-4 and J is TRBJ1-5, with TRBD1 matching 7 bases. V trimming: 6 bases; J trimming: 0 bases; junction bases outside the gene matches: 8. The CDR3 is 16 amino acids. CDR3 nucleotide sequence: TGTGCCAGCAGCCAAGGGACAGATAATAGCAATCAGCCCCAGCATTTT. Translating it yields CASSQGTDNSNQPQHF.

The chain has TRBV10-2 and TRBJ1-5; 7 bases align to TRBD1. With 4 bases clipped from V and 0 bases from J, the junction kept 0 bases outside the gene matches. CDR3 length: 14 residues. Germline V lookup: CDR1 WSHSY, CDR2 SAAADI. Here the CDR3 reads CASSGTGSNQPQHF. The CDR3 DNA reads TGCGCCAGCAGTGGGACAGGTAGCAATCAGCCCCAGCATTTT.

The CDR3 DNA is TGTGCCAGCAGAGACGGTAGCGGCCGCTATGGCTACACCTTC. Encoded protein: CASRDGSGRYGYTF. The chain has TRBV6-2 or TRBV6-3 and TRBJ1-2; D call uncertain. This CDR3 has 14 amino acids. Deletions cut 6 bases from V and 4 bases from J, with 15 bases between. Germline V gene sequence: CDR1 MNHEY, CDR2 SVGEGT.

This clonotype showed up many times. The J gene is TRBJ2-3, the V gene TRBV20-1, with a possible D match to TRBD2 (6 bases). Germline CDR1 reads DFQATT; CDR2 reads SNEGSKA (reference sequence). The CDR3 length is 13 residues. Trimming took off 3 bases at V and 2 bases at J, with 9 bases between the two ends. The CDR3 nucleotides are TGCAGTGCTAGCGGGGGTGACACAGATACGCAGTATTTT. Its translation is CSASGGDTDTQYF.

This clonotype was seen at least ten times. V is TRBV7-9 and J is TRBJ2-7, with D perhaps being TRBD1 or TRBD2 (5 bases each). The CDR3 consists of 13 residues. V was cut by 4 bases and J by 6 bases, with 13 bases left in between. Germline V gene lookup returns CDR1 SEHNR and CDR2 FQNEAQ (reference sequence). CDR3 protein: CASSSEGSGEQYF. CDR3 nucleotide sequence: TGTGCCAGCAGCTCTGAGGGGTCCGGCGAGCAGTACTTC.

The gene calls are TRBV7-2 and TRBJ2-1, with TRBD2 as a possible D gene (7 bases). CDR3 length: 17 amino acids. V lost 1 base and J 8 bases, leaving 21 bases between the germline ends. CDR1 is SGHTA, CDR2 FQGNSA, per germline. CDR3 loop: CASSLGRSAGAGYEQFF. CDR3 DNA sequence: TGTGCCAGCAGCTTAGGTAGGTCGGCGGGGGCCGGGTATGAGCAGTTCTTC.

The V call is TRBV29-1, the J call TRBJ2-7; D gene uncertain. The CDR3 spans 9 residues. CDR1 SQVTM and CDR2 ANQGSEA come from the germline V gene. With 8 bases removed from V and 7 bases from J, the gap between germline ends came to 9 bases. The CDR3 here is CSLTGEQYF. CDR3 in DNA: TGCAGCCTAACCGGGGAGCAGTACTTC.

This clonotype appeared many times. CDR3 amino acids: CASSPLGKTNTEAFF. DNA of the CDR3: TGTGCCAGCAGCCCCCTTGGCAAGACGAACACTGAAGCTTTCTTT. The chain recombines TRBV7-8 with TRBJ1-1; D gene unclear. Germline-derived CDR1 and CDR2 are SGHVS and FQNEAQ. The germline V and J ends were trimmed by 5 bases and 1 base, with 14 bases remaining between them. The CDR3 loop spans 15 amino acids. The variable domain in full, with the rest retrieved from reference TRBV7-8 and TRBJ1-1, is GAGVSQSPRYKVAKRGQDVALRCDPISGHVSLFWYQQALGQGPEFLTYFQNEAQLDKSGLPSDRFFAERPEGSVSTLKIQRTQQEDSAVYLCASSPLGKTNTEAFFGQGTRLTVV.

At least ten counts were recorded for this clonotype. The rearrangement uses TRBV3-1 and TRBJ2-3, with a tentative D call TRBD2 (5 bases). V gave up 1 base and J gave up 6 bases, with 11 bases separating them. Per germline, CDR1 LGHDT and CDR2 YNNKEL (reference sequence). The CDR3 spans 14 residues. The CDR3 DNA follows: TGTGCCAGCAGCCAAGGGCCTCTAGCTGATACGCAGTATTTT. Protein: CASSQGPLADTQYF.

This clonotype was observed at least ten times. The chain carries TRBV5-1 and TRBJ2-5; D is unresolved. V lost 0 bases and J lost 4, with 25 bases in between. The CDR3 sequence is 19 residues long. Germline loops: CDR1 SGHRS, CDR2 YFSETQ. CDR3 loop: CASSLEALVSSLIVETQYF. In nucleotides, the CDR3 is TGCGCCAGCAGCTTGGAGGCTCTAGTCTCATCTCTAATTGTAGAGACCCAGTACTTC. Full variable domain (rest looked up from reference TRBV5-1 and TRBJ2-5): KAGVTQTPRYLIKTRGQQVTLSCSPISGHRSVSWYQQTPGQGLQFLFEYFSETQRNKGNFPGRFSGRQFSNSRSEMNVSTLELGDSALYLCASSLEALVSSLIVETQYFGPGTRLLVL.

Ten or more counts support this clonotype. V and J are TRBV29-1 and TRBJ1-1; no clear D gene. This CDR3 comprises 13 residues. Germline V gene sequence: CDR1 SQVTM, CDR2 ANQGSEA. The V end was cut by 5 bases, the J end by 0 bases, with 10 bases between. CDR3 loop: CSVRKDLNTEAFF. Here the CDR3 DNA reads TGCAGCGTTAGGAAGGATCTGAACACTGAAGCTTTCTTT.

This clonotype was counted ten times or more. This rearrangement joins TRBV28 to TRBJ1-2; no clear D gene. Germline CDR1 reads MDHEN; CDR2 reads SYDVKM. CDR3 length: 14 amino acids. Trimming removed 5 bases from V and 4 bases from J, with 14 bases in between. In DNA form, the CDR3 reads TGTGCCAGCAGTCCTCCCCGGGCAGCCTATGGCTACACCTTC. Protein: CASSPPRAAYGYTF.

Comment on this clonotype: A much larger clone sits a single nucleotide away, making a read error possible. The chain recombines TRBV5-1 with TRBJ2-3; TRBD2 is a possible D gene (5 bases). V shed 0 bases and J shed 6 bases, with 20 bases lying between them. CDR3 length equals 17 residues. Germline CDR1 reads SGHRS; CDR2 reads YFSETQ. CDR3 sequence: CASSLAVAWPMGDTQYF. For the CDR3, the DNA is TGCGCCAGCAGCTTGGCCGTAGCGTGGCCAATGGGTGATACGCAGTATTTT.

This clonotype came up many times. V and J are TRBV30 and TRBJ1-1; a weak D match, TRBD1 (6 bases). CDR1 and CDR2 from the germline V gene are GTSNPN and SVGIG (reference sequence). V gave up 2 bases and J gave up 4 bases, with 11 bases separating them. This CDR3 region has 13 residues. CDR3 sequence reads: CAWSIRQATEAFF. The CDR3 region has the DNA TGTGCCTGGAGTATCCGACAGGCCACTGAAGCTTTCTTT.

This clonotype was observed many times. The V call is TRBV20-1, the J call TRBJ1-5; TRBD1 might be the D (6 bases). The CDR3 sequence is 16 residues long. V lost 0 bases and J lost 0, with 12 bases in between. CDR1 is DFQATT, CDR2 SNEGSKA, per germline (reference sequence). CDR3 DNA: TGCAGTGCTAGAGATCGTATCAGGGGTAGCAATCAGCCCCAGCATTTT. Amino acids: CSARDRIRGSNQPQHF.

This clonotype was counted at least ten times. The chain uses TRBV28 and TRBJ2-5; D unclear. Germline V gene sequence: CDR1 MDHEN, CDR2 SYDVKM. Trimming pared 4 bases from V and 1 base from J, leaving 10 bases between. The CDR3 spans 14 residues. CDR3 DNA: TGTGCCAGCAGTTCTAGGTTTCTCCAAGAGACCCAGTACTTC. It specifies CASSSRFLQETQYF. Drawing the rest from reference TRBV28 and TRBJ2-5, the complete variable domain is DVKVTQSSRYLVKRTGEKVFLECVQDMDHENMFWYRQDPGLGLRLIYFSYDVKMKEKGDIPEGYSVSREKKERFSLILESASTNQTSMYLCASSSRFLQETQYFGPGTRLLVL.

This clonotype was detected many times. The chain employs TRBV28 and TRBJ1-2; 7 positions match TRBD1. This CDR3 region has 18 residues. The germline gives CDR1 MDHEN, CDR2 SYDVKM. V dropped 3 bases and J dropped 3; count of bases not matched to a gene: 16. CDR3 in amino acids: CASSFFQGEQRKYYGYTF. CDR3 DNA sequence: TGTGCCAGCAGTTTTTTTCAGGGGGAACAACGAAAATACTATGGCTACACCTTC.

This clonotype has ten or more counts. This chain connects TRBV30 to TRBJ1-1; D is unclear. The CDR3 consists of 14 residues. CDR1 and CDR2 (germline): GTSNPN, SVGIG (reference sequence). Trimming left V 1 base short and J 5 bases short, with 14 bases between. CDR3 amino acids: CAWSEEARWTEAFF. The CDR3 bases are TGTGCCTGGAGTGAGGAAGCCAGGTGGACTGAAGCTTTCTTT.

This clonotype was counted ten times or more. This chain links TRBV10-3 with TRBJ2-3; TRBD2 agrees at 12 bases. The CDR3 is made up of 15 amino acids. Germline V CDR1 and CDR2: ENHRY, SYGVKD. V shed 6 bases and J 2 bases; nucleotides not matched to a gene: 3. The CDR3 bases are TGTGCCATCAGAGGACTAGCGGGAAACACAGATACGCAGTATTTT. Translated, it gives CAIRGLAGNTDTQYF.

This clonotype showed up many times. This chain links TRBV11-3 with TRBJ2-5; 7 bases map to TRBD1. Germline-derived CDR1 and CDR2 are SGHNT and YENEEA. The CDR3 contains 16 residues. The J segment lost 3 bases and the V segment lost 5 bases, leaving 12 bases of the junction unmatched. CDR3 sequence reads: CASSLRLRQGEETQYF. The CDR3 nucleotides read TGTGCCAGCAGCCTACGACTTCGGCAGGGGGAAGAGACCCAGTACTTC.

This clonotype was seen repeatedly, ten times or more. This chain joins TRBV2 and TRBJ1-2; D unresolved. CDR1 and CDR2 from the germline V gene are SNHLY and FYNNEI. V was trimmed by 9 bases and J by 2 bases, leaving 13 bases between them. The CDR3 is made up of 13 amino acids. The CDR3 spells CASLLSANYGYTF. The CDR3 nucleotides are TGTGCCAGTCTATTGAGCGCGAACTATGGCTACACCTTC.

This clonotype was seen repeatedly, ten times or more. The chain recombines TRBV28 with TRBJ1-1; tentatively, D is TRBD1 (6 bases). This CDR3 has 14 residues. Germline V lookup: CDR1 MDHEN, CDR2 SYDVKM. V lost 4 bases and J lost 1, with 10 bases in between. DNA for the CDR3: TGTGCCAGCAGTTGGCAGGGGTCGAACACTGAAGCTTTCTTT. Residues: CASSWQGSNTEAFF. Full variable domain (outside the CDR3, taken from reference TRBV28 and TRBJ1-1): DVKVTQSSRYLVKRTGEKVFLECVQDMDHENMFWYRQDPGLGLRLIYFSYDVKMKEKGDIPEGYSVSREKKERFSLILESASTNQTSMYLCASSWQGSNTEAFFGQGTRLTVV.

This chain joins TRBV9 and TRBJ2-2; the D gene could be TRBD1 or TRBD2 (6 bases each). This CDR3 is 16 amino acids long. V was shortened by 0 bases and J by 8 bases, with 17 bases between the two germline ends. CDR1 SGDLS and CDR2 YYNGEE come from the germline V gene. CDR3 in amino acids: CASSVGGGRSGGELFF. CDR3 nucleotides: TGTGCCAGCAGCGTAGGAGGGGGGCGGTCCGGAGGGGAGCTGTTTTTT.

This clonotype was counted many times. This chain links TRBV30 with TRBJ2-3, with 10 positions matching TRBD2. Germline CDR1 is GTSNPN and CDR2 is SVGIG (reference sequence). V was pared by 2 bases and J by 3 bases, with 5 bases of the junction left unmatched. The CDR3 totals 15 residues. CDR3 region: CAWSPLAGVTDTQYF. DNA for the CDR3: TGTGCCTGGAGTCCCCTAGCGGGGGTAACAGATACGCAGTATTTT.